This TCR beta chain derives from a study of blood T cell repertoires in COVID-19. Overall study: COVID-19 samples from acute and convalescent phases originated in the United States, Italy and Spain.

The V end lost 1 base, the J end lost 6 bases, and 13 bases lay between the germline ends. Germline V gene lookup returns CDR1 SGHNT and CDR2 YYREEE (reference sequence). This CDR3 spans 14 amino acids. Assay: immunoSEQ multiplex PCR; the TCRdb copy retains only in-frame clones and omits some. This sample carries about 300,000 clones, 85% to 90% of them seen once, and the ten largest clones take over 3.5%. Before being deemed recovered, Cohort 3 donors had two negative PCRs, clearance, or symptom resolution. The clonotype was recovered from a man aged 25-45 years who had recovered from COVID-19. Material: PBMCs or T cells enriched from blood (not recorded which). The gene calls are TRBV5-4 and TRBJ1-2; TRBD1 is a possible D gene (5 bases). The CDR3 here is CASSLWGRRDGYTF. In DNA form, the CDR3 reads TGTGCCAGCAGCTTGTGGGGCCGCAGGGATGGCTACACCTTC.